What follows are 7 T cell receptor beta chains derived from one specimen sequenced in a study of blood T cells in healthy people across ages. Primers used in a second PCR of about 7 to 11 cycles were a sample-barcoded 5' primer and a J-beta primer mix. TCRdb reprocessed the 5' RACE reads via MiXCR and lists one record per CDR3 protein. The table records 1.4 million to 1.5 million distinct CDR3 sequences, around two fifths of them present only once. The sample comprised blood. Every receptor here comes from a woman between 18 and 29 years old in good health.

CDR3 sequence reads: CASRFDDEQYF. CDR3 nucleotide sequence: TGTGCCAGCAGATTCGACGACGAGCAGTACTTC. The chain combines TRBV5-4 with TRBJ2-1; D is ambiguous. The DNA matches TRBJ2-7 better at its end, which makes the J call doubtful. The CDR3 is made up of 11 amino acids. The V gene's germline CDR1 is SGHNT and CDR2 YYREEE (reference sequence).

This clonotype was recorded only once. CDR3 nucleotides: TGTGCCAGCAGCTTATACGCCACAACCTACAATGAGCAGTTCTTC. Encoded protein: CASSLYATTYNEQFF. The chain carries TRBV7-2 and TRBJ2-1, with unresolved D. The CDR3 runs to 15 residues. V was clipped by 2 bases and J by 2 bases, with 10 bases between them. Per germline, CDR1 SGHTA and CDR2 FQGNSA.

This chain uses TRBV6-2 or TRBV6-3 with TRBJ2-5; D is possibly TRBD1 or TRBD2 (6 bases each). The ends were cut back, 1 base at V and 11 bases at J, with 20 bases in the middle. Germline V gives CDR1 MNHEY, CDR2 SVGEGT. The CDR3 covers 15 residues. The DNA for the CDR3 is TGTGCCAGCAGTTACTGGAAAAGGGGGGTCAATGAGCAGTACTTC. Its translation is CASSYWKRGVNEQYF.

The chain joins TRBV2 to TRBJ2-1; D not resolved. The J call is doubtful: the DNA matches TRBJ2-7 better. Germline loops: CDR1 SNHLY, CDR2 FYNNEI. This CDR3 has 12 amino acids. CDR3 region: CASSITYNEQYF. CDR3 nucleotide sequence: TGTGCCAGCAGTATAACCTACAATGAGCAGTACTTC.

The genes are TRBV4-1 and TRBJ1-5, with D maybe TRBD1 (6 bases). Deletions cut 0 bases from V and 2 bases from J, with 11 bases between. The CDR3 sequence is 16 residues long. Germline CDR1 reads MGHRA; CDR2 reads YSYEKL. CDR3 DNA: TGCGCCAGCAGCCAAGAAGTGGGGGCTGGCAATCAGCCCCAGCATTTT. Residues: CASSQEVGAGNQPQHF.

V usage is TRBV7-9 and J usage is TRBJ2-1, with 7 bases matching TRBD2. The tail of the sequence fits TRBJ2-7 better, so the J call may be wrong. This CDR3 has 15 amino acids. From germline, CDR1 is SEHNR and CDR2 FQNEAQ (reference sequence). This CDR3 is CASSDTSASYNEQYF. DNA of the CDR3: TGTGCCAGCAGTGATACTAGCGCTTCCTACAATGAGCAGTACTTC.

The V and J genes are TRBV7-3 and TRBJ1-4, with 9 positions matching TRBD1. The J segment lost 3 bases and the V segment lost 6 bases, leaving 5 bases of the junction unmatched. The CDR3 extends over 15 amino acids. The germline V gene has CDR1 SGHTA and CDR2 FQGTGA. CDR3 sequence: CASSPTGGPNEKLFF. The CDR3 nucleotides are TGTGCCAGCAGTCCAACAGGGGGCCCTAATGAAAAACTGTTTTTT.